These 5 T cell receptor beta chains originate from one sample sequenced in a study of blood T cell repertoires in COVID-19. The method was immunoSEQ multiplex PCR; TCRdb's version includes in-frame clones alone and lacks a portion of them. The sample contains about 180,000 clones, about 83% of which appear only once. The sample taken for sequencing was peripheral blood. The receptors were sampled from a person aged 70 to 79 with COVID-19, enrolled during active disease.

This rearrangement joins TRBV6-2 or TRBV6-3 to TRBJ1-6; D gene uncertain. With 6 bases removed from V and 10 bases from J, the gap between germline ends came to 19 bases. The CDR3 runs to 15 residues. Germline-derived CDR1 and CDR2 are MNHEY and SVGEGT. This CDR3 is CASSSDRPLVSPLHF. Here the CDR3 DNA reads TGTGCCAGCAGCTCAGACCGCCCGCTAGTCTCACCCCTCCACTTT.

V usage is TRBV7-2 and J usage is TRBJ2-5; the D is unclear. Deletions cut 1 base from V and 3 bases from J, with 9 bases between. Per the germline V gene, CDR1 is SGHTA and CDR2 is FQGNSA. CDR3 length: 14 residues. The CDR3 protein is CASSLGISEETQYF. The CDR3 DNA follows: TGTGCCAGCAGCTTAGGTATCAGCGAAGAGACCCAGTACTTC.

The table lists this clone with a few counts. The chain joins TRBV5-1 to TRBJ2-2, with D unresolved. Per germline, CDR1 SGHRS and CDR2 YFSETQ. The CDR3 runs to 14 residues. With 0 bases removed from V and 4 bases from J, the gap between germline ends came to 7 bases. The CDR3 region is CASSLVTATGELFF. CDR3 in DNA: TGCGCCAGCAGCTTGGTAACAGCCACCGGGGAGCTGTTTTTT. The variable domain in full, completed from reference TRBV5-1 and TRBJ2-2, reads KAGVTQTPRYLIKTRGQQVTLSCSPISGHRSVSWYQQTPGQGLQFLFEYFSETQRNKGNFPGRFSGRQFSNSRSEMNVSTLELGDSALYLCASSLVTATGELFFGEGSRLTVL.

V and J are TRBV5-1 and TRBJ2-2, with D possibly matching TRBD1 (6 bases). This CDR3 contains 16 residues. Germline values: CDR1 SGHRS, CDR2 YFSETQ. V was trimmed by 0 bases and J by 6 bases, leaving 15 bases between them. The CDR3 loop reads CASSLAKNRAPGELFF. The CDR3 bases are TGCGCCAGCAGCTTGGCCAAAAACAGGGCCCCCGGGGAGCTGTTTTTT. Based on the CDR3 plus reference TRBV5-1 and TRBJ2-2, the full variable domain is KAGVTQTPRYLIKTRGQQVTLSCSPISGHRSVSWYQQTPGQGLQFLFEYFSETQRNKGNFPGRFSGRQFSNSRSEMNVSTLELGDSALYLCASSLAKNRAPGELFFGEGSRLTVL.

This clone was counted a single time. The chain carries TRBV11-2 and TRBJ1-1, with 7 bases fitting TRBD1. Trimming removed 2 bases from V and 9 bases from J; junction bases left unmatched: 12. Germline V gene lookup returns CDR1 SGHAT and CDR2 FQNNGV. The CDR3 covers 15 residues. For the CDR3, the DNA is TGTGCCAGCAGCTTATTCTCGACAGGGAATGGTAAAGCTTTCTTT. Encoded protein: CASSLFSTGNGKAFF.